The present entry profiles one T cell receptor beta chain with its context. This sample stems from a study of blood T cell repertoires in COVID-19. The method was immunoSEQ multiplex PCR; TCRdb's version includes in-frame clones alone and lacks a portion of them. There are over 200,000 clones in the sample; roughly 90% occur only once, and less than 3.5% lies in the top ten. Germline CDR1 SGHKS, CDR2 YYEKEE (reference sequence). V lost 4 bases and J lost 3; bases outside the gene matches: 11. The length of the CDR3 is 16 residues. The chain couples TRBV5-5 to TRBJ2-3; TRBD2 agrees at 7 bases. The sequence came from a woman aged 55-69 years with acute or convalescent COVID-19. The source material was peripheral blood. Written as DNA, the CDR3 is TGTGCCAGCAGCCGACCTGCGGGAGTGGGAACAGATACGCAGTATTTT. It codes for CASSRPAGVGTDTQYF.